The subject of this entry is one TCR beta chain. The antigen remains unidentified. The assay was immunoSEQ multiplex PCR, and TCRdb's table has in-frame clones only and misses some. The table records about 100,000 clones, approximately 90% of them present only once. These data come from a study of T cell responses to AZD1222 COVID-19 vaccine. Study-level results: Sampled repertoires all dated from after the peak T cell response. The study identified only a handful of AZD1222 recipients as seropositive at baseline.

Trimming removed 7 bases at V and 5 bases at J, with 14 bases between. Per the germline V gene, CDR1 is MDHEN and CDR2 is SYDVKM. The CDR3 sequence is 13 residues long. Here the sequenced sample was peripheral blood, taken 28 days after the second AZD1222 dose. This TCR was recovered from an adult who received the AZD1222 COVID-19 vaccine. The chain recombines TRBV28 with TRBJ2-5; D may be TRBD2 (5 bases). Here the CDR3 reads CASTPGGLETQYF. CDR3 sequence (DNA): TGTGCCAGCACCCCCGGCGGGTTGGAGACCCAGTACTTC.